This T cell receptor beta chain was recorded in a study of blood T cell repertoires in COVID-19. About the research overall: From T cells, B-cell-depleted T cells, or PBMCs came the material, which was cDNA or gDNA.

Generated by immunoSEQ multiplex PCR, the TCRdb table keeps only in-frame clones and is missing some. The table records some 490,000 clones, 70% to 90% of them present only once. This clone was observed once. CDR1 and CDR2 (germline): SEHNR, FQNEAQ (reference sequence). V lost 1 base to trimming and J lost 2 bases, with 15 bases between them. This CDR3 comprises 17 residues. The TCR comes from a human donor in a cohort sampled during active COVID-19. The chain couples TRBV7-9 to TRBJ1-5; tentative D call: TRBD1 (6 bases). Sample: peripheral blood. CDR3 sequence reads: CASSLDILRGGNQPQHF. Written as DNA, the CDR3 is TGTGCCAGCAGCTTAGACATTCTCAGGGGAGGCAATCAGCCCCAGCATTTT.